The text below deals with one T cell receptor (beta chain). The record originates from a study of blood T cell repertoires in COVID-19. Study background: COVID-19 samples collected from the United States, Italy and Spain covered acute and convalescent phases. Sources were T cells, B-cell-depleted T cells, or PBMCs; the material itself was cDNA or gDNA.

Per the study methods: Amplified reference gene primers provided the basis for estimating nucleated cell counts. Sequenced by immunoSEQ multiplex PCR; TCRdb stores in-frame clones only, minus some. V and J calls and clone size are as listed in that table; D and trimming were resolved from the DNA. The sample lists over 140,000 clones; 77% were seen once. V shed 5 bases and J 14 bases; nucleotides not matched to a gene: 9. This CDR3 region has 12 residues. Germline CDR1 reads MNHEY; CDR2 reads SVGEGT. The chain carries TRBV6-2 or TRBV6-3 and TRBJ2-1; 7 bases align to TRBD1. This clonotype originated in a woman between 50 and 59 years old with active or convalescent COVID-19. Source material: peripheral blood. This CDR3 is CASSPLRGQEFF. DNA for the CDR3: TGTGCCAGCAGTCCCCTGAGGGGGCAGGAGTTCTTC.